The present TCR beta chain was sequenced within a study of T cell responses to AZD1222 COVID-19 vaccine. Clones were sequenced by immunoSEQ multiplex PCR, and TCRdb holds only the in-frame ones, with some missing. Here the sample spans 130,000 or so clones, approximately 95% being singletons. The V gene lost 4 bases and the J gene lost 8 bases, with 13 bases spanning the gap. Germline CDR1 reads SGHRS; CDR2 reads YFSETQ. This CDR3 has 13 amino acids. The source of this sequence is an adult in good health. The source was peripheral blood, collected on day 0 of MenACWY control vaccination. This rearrangement joins TRBV5-1 to TRBJ2-1; no definite D call. The CDR3 protein is CASSLGLGYEQFF. CDR3 sequence (DNA): TGCGCCAGCAGCCTCGGTTTAGGGTATGAGCAGTTCTTC.